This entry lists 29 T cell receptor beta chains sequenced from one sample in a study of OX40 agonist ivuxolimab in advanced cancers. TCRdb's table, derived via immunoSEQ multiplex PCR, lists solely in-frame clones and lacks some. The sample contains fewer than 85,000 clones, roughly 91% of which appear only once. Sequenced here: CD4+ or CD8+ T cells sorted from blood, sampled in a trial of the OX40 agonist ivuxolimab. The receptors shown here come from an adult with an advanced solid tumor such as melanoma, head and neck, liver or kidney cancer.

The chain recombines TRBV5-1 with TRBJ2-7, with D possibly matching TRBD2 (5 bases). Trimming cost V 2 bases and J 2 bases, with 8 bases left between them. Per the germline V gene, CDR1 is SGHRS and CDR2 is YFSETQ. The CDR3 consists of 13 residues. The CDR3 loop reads CASSFEGTYEQYF. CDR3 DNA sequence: TGCGCCAGCAGCTTTGAGGGAACCTACGAGCAGTACTTC.

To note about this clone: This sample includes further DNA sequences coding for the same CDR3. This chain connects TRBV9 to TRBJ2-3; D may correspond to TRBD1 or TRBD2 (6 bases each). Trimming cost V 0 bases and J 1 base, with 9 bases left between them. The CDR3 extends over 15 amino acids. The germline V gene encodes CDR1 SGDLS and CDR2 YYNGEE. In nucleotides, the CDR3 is TGTGCCAGCAGCGTAGACAGGGAGGGCACAGATACGCAGTATTTT. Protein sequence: CASSVDREGTDTQYF.

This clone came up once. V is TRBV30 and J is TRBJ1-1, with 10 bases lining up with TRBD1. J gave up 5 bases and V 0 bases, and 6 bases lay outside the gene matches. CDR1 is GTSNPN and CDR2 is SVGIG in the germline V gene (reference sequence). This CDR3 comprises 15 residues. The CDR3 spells CAWSVRGQGRTEAFF. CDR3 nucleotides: TGTGCCTGGAGTGTGAGGGGACAGGGGAGAACTGAAGCTTTCTTT.

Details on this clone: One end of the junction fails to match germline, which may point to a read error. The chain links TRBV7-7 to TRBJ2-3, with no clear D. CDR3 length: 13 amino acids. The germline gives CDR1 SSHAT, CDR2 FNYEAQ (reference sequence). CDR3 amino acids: CASSRTPGDTQYF. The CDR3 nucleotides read TGTGCTAGCAGCCGCACCCCTGGAGATACGCAGTATTTT.

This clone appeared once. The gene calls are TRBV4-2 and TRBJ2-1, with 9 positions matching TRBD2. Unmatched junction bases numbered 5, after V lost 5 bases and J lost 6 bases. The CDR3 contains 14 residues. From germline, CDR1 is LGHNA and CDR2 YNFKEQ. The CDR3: CASSLAGVVNEQFF. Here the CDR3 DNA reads TGTGCCAGCAGCTTAGCGGGAGTGGTCAATGAGCAGTTCTTC.

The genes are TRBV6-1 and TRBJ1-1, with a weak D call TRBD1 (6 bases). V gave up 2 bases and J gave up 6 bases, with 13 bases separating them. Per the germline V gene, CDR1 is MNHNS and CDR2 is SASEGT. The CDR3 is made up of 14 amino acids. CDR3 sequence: CASSESGGPAEAFF. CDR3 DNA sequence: TGTGCCAGCAGTGAATCTGGGGGCCCGGCTGAAGCTTTCTTT.

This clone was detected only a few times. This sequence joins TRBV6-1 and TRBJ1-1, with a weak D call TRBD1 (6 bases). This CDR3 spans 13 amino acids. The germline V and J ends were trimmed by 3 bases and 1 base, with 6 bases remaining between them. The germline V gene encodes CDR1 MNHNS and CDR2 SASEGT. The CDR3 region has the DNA TGTGCCAGCAGTGAGACAGGGAACACTGAAGCTTTCTTT. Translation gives CASSETGNTEAFF.

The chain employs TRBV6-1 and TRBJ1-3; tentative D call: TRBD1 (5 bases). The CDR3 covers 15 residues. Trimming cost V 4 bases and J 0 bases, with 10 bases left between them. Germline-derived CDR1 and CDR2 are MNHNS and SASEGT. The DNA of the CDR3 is TGTGCCAGCAGTGGGGGCCAGGGCTCTGGAAACACCATATATTTT. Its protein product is CASSGGQGSGNTIYF.

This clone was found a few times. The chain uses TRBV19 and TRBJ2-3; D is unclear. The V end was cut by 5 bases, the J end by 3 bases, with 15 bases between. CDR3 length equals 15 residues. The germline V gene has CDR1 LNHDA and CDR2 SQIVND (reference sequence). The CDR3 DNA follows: TGTGCCAGTAGTTCCTCGATTCTTGTTACAGATACGCAGTATTTT. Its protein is CASSSSILVTDTQYF.

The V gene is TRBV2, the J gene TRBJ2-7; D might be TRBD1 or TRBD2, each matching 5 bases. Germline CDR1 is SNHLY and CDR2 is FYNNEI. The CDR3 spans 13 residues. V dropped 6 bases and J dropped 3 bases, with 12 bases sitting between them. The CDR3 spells CASSRDASYEQYF. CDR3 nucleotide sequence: TGTGCCAGCAGCCGGGACGCCAGCTACGAGCAGTACTTC.

CDR3 amino acids: CASSSAGGGGYTF. In nucleotides, the CDR3 is TGTGCCAGCAGCTCGGCGGGGGGCGGCGGCTACACCTTC. This chain links TRBV7-9 with TRBJ1-2; a weak D match, TRBD1 (6 bases). Trimming removed 4 bases at V and 8 bases at J, with 14 bases between. Germline V CDR1 and CDR2: SEHNR, FQNEAQ (reference sequence). There are 13 residues in the CDR3.

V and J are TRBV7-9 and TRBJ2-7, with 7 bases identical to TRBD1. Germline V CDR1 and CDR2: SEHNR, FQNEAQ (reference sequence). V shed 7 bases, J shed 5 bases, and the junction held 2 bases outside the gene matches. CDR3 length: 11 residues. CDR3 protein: CASNQGDEQYF. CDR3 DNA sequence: TGTGCCAGCAACCAGGGGGACGAGCAGTACTTC. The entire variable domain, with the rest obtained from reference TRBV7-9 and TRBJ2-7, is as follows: DTGVSQNPRHKITKRGQNVTFRCDPISEHNRLYWYRQTLGQGPEFLTYFQNEAQLEKSRLLSDRFSAERPKGSFSTLEIQRTEQGDSAMYLCASNQGDEQYFGPGTRLTVT.

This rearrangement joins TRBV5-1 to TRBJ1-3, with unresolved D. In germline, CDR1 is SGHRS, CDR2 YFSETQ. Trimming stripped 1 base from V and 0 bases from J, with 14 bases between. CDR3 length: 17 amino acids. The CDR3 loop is CASSLWEGPNSGNTIYF. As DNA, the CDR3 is TGCGCCAGCAGCTTGTGGGAAGGGCCGAACTCTGGAAACACCATATATTTT.

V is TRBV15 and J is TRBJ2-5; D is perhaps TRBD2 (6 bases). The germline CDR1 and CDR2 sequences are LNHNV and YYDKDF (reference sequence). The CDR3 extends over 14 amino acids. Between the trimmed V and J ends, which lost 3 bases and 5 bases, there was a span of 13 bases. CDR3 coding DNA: TGTGCCACCAGCAGGGGACTGGGTAAGGAGACCCAGTACTTC. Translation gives CATSRGLGKETQYF.

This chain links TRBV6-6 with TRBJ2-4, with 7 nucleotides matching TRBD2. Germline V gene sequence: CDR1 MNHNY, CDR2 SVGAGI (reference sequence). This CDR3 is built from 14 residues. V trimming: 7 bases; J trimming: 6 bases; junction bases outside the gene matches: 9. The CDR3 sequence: CASTLGIAGNIQYF. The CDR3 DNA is TGTGCCAGCACCCTCGGTATAGCGGGAAACATTCAGTACTTC.

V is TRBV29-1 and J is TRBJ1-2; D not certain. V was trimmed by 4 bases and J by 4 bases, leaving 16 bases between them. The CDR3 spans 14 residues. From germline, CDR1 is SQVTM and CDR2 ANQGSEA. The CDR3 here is CSVAVDGVSYGYTF. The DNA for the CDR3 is TGCAGCGTTGCCGTCGACGGAGTGAGCTATGGCTACACCTTC.

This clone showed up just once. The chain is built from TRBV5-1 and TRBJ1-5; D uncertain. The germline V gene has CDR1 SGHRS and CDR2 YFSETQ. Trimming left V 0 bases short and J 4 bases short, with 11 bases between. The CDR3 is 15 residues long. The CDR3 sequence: CASSLVPGGNQPQHF. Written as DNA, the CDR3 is TGCGCCAGCAGCTTGGTTCCGGGAGGGAATCAGCCCCAGCATTTT.

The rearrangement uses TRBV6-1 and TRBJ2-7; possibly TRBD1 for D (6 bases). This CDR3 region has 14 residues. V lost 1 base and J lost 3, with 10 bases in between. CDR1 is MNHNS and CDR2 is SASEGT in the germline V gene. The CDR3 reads CASSEDPGVYEQYF. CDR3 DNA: TGTGCCAGCAGTGAAGATCCAGGGGTCTACGAGCAGTACTTC.

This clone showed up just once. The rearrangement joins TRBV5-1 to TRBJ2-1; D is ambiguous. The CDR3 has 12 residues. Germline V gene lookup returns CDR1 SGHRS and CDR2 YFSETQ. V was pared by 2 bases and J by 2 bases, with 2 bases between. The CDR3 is CASSFTYNEQFF. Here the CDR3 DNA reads TGCGCCAGCAGCTTCACCTACAATGAGCAGTTCTTC.

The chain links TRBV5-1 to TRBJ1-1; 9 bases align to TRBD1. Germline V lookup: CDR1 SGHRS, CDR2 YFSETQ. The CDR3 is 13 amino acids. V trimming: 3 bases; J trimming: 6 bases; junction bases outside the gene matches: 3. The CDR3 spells CASSSRQGAEAFF. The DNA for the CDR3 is TGCGCCAGCAGCTCTAGACAGGGGGCTGAAGCTTTCTTT.

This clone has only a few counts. CDR3 loop: CARGQGTEAFF. The CDR3 coding sequence is TGTGCCCGGGGGCAAGGCACTGAAGCTTTCTTT. The rearrangement uses TRBV30 and TRBJ1-1; possible D gene TRBD1, 6 bases. V was cut by 8 bases and J by 4 bases, with 11 bases left in between. Germline lookup yields CDR1 GTSNPN and CDR2 SVGIG (reference sequence). The CDR3 contains 11 residues.

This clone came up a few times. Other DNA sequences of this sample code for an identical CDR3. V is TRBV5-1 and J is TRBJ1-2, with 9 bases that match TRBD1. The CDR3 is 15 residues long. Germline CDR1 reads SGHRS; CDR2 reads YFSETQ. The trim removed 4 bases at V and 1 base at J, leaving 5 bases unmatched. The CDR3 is CASSPTGQGNYGYTF. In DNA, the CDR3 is TGCGCCAGCAGCCCGACGGGACAGGGTAACTATGGCTACACCTTC.

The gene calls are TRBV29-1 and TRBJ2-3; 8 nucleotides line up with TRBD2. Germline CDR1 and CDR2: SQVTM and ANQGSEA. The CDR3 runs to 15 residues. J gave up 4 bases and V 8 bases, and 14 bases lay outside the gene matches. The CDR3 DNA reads TGCAGCTCTCGCCTGGCGGGAGGAAAGCCAGATACGCAGTATTTT. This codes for CSSRLAGGKPDTQYF.

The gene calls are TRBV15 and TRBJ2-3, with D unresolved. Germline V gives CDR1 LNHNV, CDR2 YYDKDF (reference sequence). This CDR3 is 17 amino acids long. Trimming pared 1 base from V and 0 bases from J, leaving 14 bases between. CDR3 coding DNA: TGTGCCACCAGCAGAGCGTTGGGAAACCCTAGCACAGATACGCAGTATTTT. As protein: CATSRALGNPSTDTQYF. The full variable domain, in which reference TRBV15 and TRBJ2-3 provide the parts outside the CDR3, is DAMVIQNPRYQVTQFGKPVTLSCSQTLNHNVMYWYQQKSSQAPKLLFHYYDKDFNNEADTPDNFQSRRPNTSFCFLDIRSPGLGDTAMYLCATSRALGNPSTDTQYFGPGTRLTVL.

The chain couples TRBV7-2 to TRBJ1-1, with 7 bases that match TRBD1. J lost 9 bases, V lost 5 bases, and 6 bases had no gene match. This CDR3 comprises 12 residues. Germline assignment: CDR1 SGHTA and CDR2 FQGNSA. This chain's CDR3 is CASSGDSFKAFF. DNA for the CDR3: TGTGCCAGCAGCGGGGACAGTTTCAAAGCTTTCTTT.

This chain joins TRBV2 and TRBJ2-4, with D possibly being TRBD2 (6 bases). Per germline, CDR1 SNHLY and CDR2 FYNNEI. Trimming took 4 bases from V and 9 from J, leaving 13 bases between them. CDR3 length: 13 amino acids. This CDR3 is CASSVGGVGIQYF. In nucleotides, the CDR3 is TGTGCCAGCAGTGTTGGAGGGGTGGGCATTCAGTACTTC.

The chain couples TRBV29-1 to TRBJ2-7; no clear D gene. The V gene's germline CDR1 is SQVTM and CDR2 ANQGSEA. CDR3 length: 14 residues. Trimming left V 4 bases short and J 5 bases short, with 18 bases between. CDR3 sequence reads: CSVVRARTWDEQYF. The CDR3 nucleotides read TGCAGCGTTGTTAGGGCAAGGACCTGGGACGAGCAGTACTTC.

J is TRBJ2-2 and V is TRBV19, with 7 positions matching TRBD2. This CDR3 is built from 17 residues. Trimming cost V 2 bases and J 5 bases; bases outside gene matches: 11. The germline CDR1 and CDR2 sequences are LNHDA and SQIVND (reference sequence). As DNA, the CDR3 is TGTGCCAGTAGTATATCCCCGTTGCGGGAGAGGACCGGGGAGCTGTTTTTT. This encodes CASSISPLRERTGELFF. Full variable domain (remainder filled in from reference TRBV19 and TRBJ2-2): DGGITQSPKYLFRKEGQNVTLSCEQNLNHDAMYWYRQDPGQGLRLIYYSQIVNDFQKGDIAEGYSVSREKKESFPLTVTSAQKNPTAFYLCASSISPLRERTGELFFGEGSRLTVL.

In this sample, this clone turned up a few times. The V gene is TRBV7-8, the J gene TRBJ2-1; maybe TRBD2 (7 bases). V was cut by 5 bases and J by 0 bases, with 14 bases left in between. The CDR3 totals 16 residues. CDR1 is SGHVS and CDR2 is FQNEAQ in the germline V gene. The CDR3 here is CASSLGGPGSYNEQFF. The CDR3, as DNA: TGTGCCAGCAGCCTCGGGGGGCCCGGCTCCTACAATGAGCAGTTCTTC.